This T cell receptor beta chain derives from a study of cytomegalovirus exposure and HLA in healthy donors. Overall study context: Tens of millions of unique TCRs, all from HLA-typed donors, were included in an early release of the data.

With 60 Vbeta and 13 Jbeta primers, the PCR was carried out. Sequencing used immunoSEQ multiplex PCR; TCRdb keeps in-frame clones, though not all of them. The sample lists 250,000 to 350,000 clones, 75% to 90% occurring once. Findings and limits, study-wide: Across donors, most TCRs were seen rarely, yet some public ones were widespread. Accurate prediction of HLA-A and HLA-B alleles (for most subjects) was reportedly achieved from TCR beta sequences.

The trim removed 1 base at V and 6 bases at J, leaving 2 bases unmatched. The CDR3 contains 15 residues. In germline, CDR1 is SGHNT, CDR2 YENEEA. With regard to this clone: What it binds is unknown.

The TCR originated in a middle-aged man in good health and CMV-seropositive. The sample taken for sequencing was PBMCs. The chain is built from TRBV11-3 and TRBJ2-1; 11 bases are a match to TRBD2. CDR3 DNA: TGTGCCAGCAGCTTAGGGCTAGCGGGGGGCAATGAGCAGTTCTTC. Its translation: CASSLGLAGGNEQFF.